This record covers a single TCR beta chain. The study ran its PCR with 60 Vbeta and 13 Jbeta primers. The data were produced by immunoSEQ multiplex PCR, yet TCRdb's version contains in-frame clones alone and is incomplete. The sample carries approximately 150,000 clones, nearly 85% recorded once. The sample is drawn from a study of cytomegalovirus exposure and HLA in healthy donors. Material for sequencing was PBMCs. This receptor was obtained from a male donor in good health and CMV-seronegative.

Written as DNA, the CDR3 is TGTGCCACCACTGAGTACAGGGGTGTTTTAGAGACCCAGTACTTC. The encoded protein is CATTEYRGVLETQYF. The chain links TRBV15 to TRBJ2-5; 7 nucleotides match TRBD1. Looked up from germline, CDR1 is LNHNV and CDR2 is YYDKDF (reference sequence). The CDR3 has 15 residues. The junction had 12 bases not matched to a gene; V was cut back by 7 bases and J by 4 bases.